The TCR beta chain under discussion was sequenced for a study of T cells after yellow fever vaccination. V was pared by 4 bases and J by 5 bases, with 11 bases between. The germline V gene encodes CDR1 LGHNA and CDR2 YSLEER. CDR3 size: 13 residues. MiXCR was run by TCRdb on the 5' RACE reads, yielding one entry per CDR3 protein. The sample has 200,000 to 250,000 distinct CDR3 sequences; less than 9% are singletons. The sequence derives from a man aged 25-40 years who received the YFV17D yellow fever vaccine. The chain employs TRBV4-3 and TRBJ2-5; no reliable D call. Sequences were derived from CD4+ T cells sorted from PBMCs, sampled 15 days after the yellow fever booster vaccination. The CDR3 loop reads CASSLEPGETQYF. CDR3 nucleotide sequence: TGCGCCAGCAGCCTAGAACCTGGGGAGACCCAGTACTTC.